The present entry profiles one TCR beta chain with its context. Its specific antigen is unknown. No per-base quality is available; no much larger clone lies one base away. The treatment or condition label here, explained by the study, means: live attenuated yellow fever vaccine strain. A standard Ficoll-Paque protocol was used to isolate PBMCs from peripheral blood. Dynabeads CD4 and CD8 positive selection kits were used to isolate CD4 and CD8 T-cell fractions. TriZol was used to extract RNA from bulk PBMCs, from CD4 and CD8 fractions, and from dextramer-positive and dextramer-negative fractions. Trimming removed 7 bases from V and 3 bases from J; the gene matches leave 6 bases unexplained. From the cysteine up to the phenylalanine, the CDR3 has a length of 15 residues. Only the CDR3 DNA is retained, 45 bases long and in frame from the first base. As encoded in the germline V gene (reference sequence), CDR1 is MNHEY while CDR2 is SMNVEV.

TCR cDNA was synthesized by 5'RACE template switching, which introduced a universal primer site and unique molecular identifiers. Priming of cDNA synthesis was performed from both the TCR alpha and TCR beta constant segments. Libraries were amplified in two PCR steps, with sample barcodes and sequencing adapters added in the second step. Libraries were sequenced on Illumina HiSeq 2500 (2x100 bp) or NovaSeq (2x150 bp). In the authors' own workflow: Reads were demultiplexed and collapsed into UMI consensus sequences with MIGEC, and V(D)J alignment was performed with MiXCR. Clonotypes responding to the vaccine were identified with edgeR on replicate PBMC samples, with the criteria of FDR below 0.01 and a log2 fold change above 5 up to day 15. CD4 or CD8 identity was assigned to each bulk clonotype according to whether the clonotype was present at higher abundance in the sequenced CD4 repertoire or the sequenced CD8 repertoire. TCRdb itself trimmed the public reads at Q25 with fastp, ran MiXCR and retained productive beta chains. Each record represents a unique CDR3 protein, reported with the most common genes and DNA among its rows. It is TCRdb's table, rather than the study itself, that gives the V and J calls and clone size. Recorded for this sample are roughly 250,000 distinct CDR3 sequences; 13% of them occurred a single time. The ten largest account for about 0.51% of the sample.

This entry is derived from a study of T cells after yellow fever vaccination (dated by TCRdb to about 2019). About the full investigation: The SMART-Seq v4 Ultra Low Input RNA kit was used to prepare libraries from fractions with low cell numbers. To track T-cell clones before and after primary and booster YFV17D yellow fever vaccination, bulk TCR alpha and beta repertoires were sequenced longitudinally. Two healthy male donors, one aged 18 to 30 and one aged 30 to 39 years, were included in the cohort. Blood samples were taken at several timepoints before and after primary and secondary immunization, and bulk PBMC replicates and cell subsets were isolated.

Results and caveats for the whole study, not just this receptor: The secondary T-cell response was found to be weaker but faster than the primary response, with a peak reached on day 5 rather than on day 15. Computational filtering was required because FACS-sorted repertoires could contain abundant contaminating clonotypes from the bulk population. A small share of clonotypes was detected in both CD4 and CD8 compartments, with the overlap likely arising from convergent recombination. After the booster, most clones that had expanded after primary vaccination were detected again (roughly 95% of CD4 and 88% of CD8), suggesting broad maintenance of memory. The study included only two donors, which limits how far the findings can be generalized.

The TCR originated in a man aged 25-45 years who received the YFV17D yellow fever vaccine. The chain links TRBV27 with TRBJ2-1; TRBD1 matches 10 bases in the middle. Sample: CD4+ T cells sorted from PBMCs, taken 45 days after the yellow fever booster vaccination. The DNA reads TGTGCCAGCACCCTCCGGACAGGGGGCTACAATGAGCAGTTCTTC. It translates to CASTLRTGGYNEQFF.